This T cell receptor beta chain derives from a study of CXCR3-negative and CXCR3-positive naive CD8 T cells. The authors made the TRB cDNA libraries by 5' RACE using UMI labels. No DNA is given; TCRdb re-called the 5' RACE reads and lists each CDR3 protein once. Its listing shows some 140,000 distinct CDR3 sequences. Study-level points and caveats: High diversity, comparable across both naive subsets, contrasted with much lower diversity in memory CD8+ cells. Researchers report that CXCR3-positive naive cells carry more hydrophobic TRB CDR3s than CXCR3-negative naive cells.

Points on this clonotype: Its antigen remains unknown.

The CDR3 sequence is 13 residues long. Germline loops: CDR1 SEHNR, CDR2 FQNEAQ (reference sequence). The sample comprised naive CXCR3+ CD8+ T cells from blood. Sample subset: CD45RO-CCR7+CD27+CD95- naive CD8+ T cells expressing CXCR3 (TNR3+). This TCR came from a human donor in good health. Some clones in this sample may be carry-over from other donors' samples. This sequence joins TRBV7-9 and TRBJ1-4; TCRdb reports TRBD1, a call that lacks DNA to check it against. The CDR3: CASSFGAREKLFF.